The clone carrying this TCR beta chain was counted a few times. Drawn from each donor were approximately 9.5 milliliters of peripheral blood. The data belong to a study of blood T cells in healthy people across ages. At the level of the study: Per every two T cells, about one barcoded beta molecule was captured by template switching.

Together with a sample-barcoded 5' primer, a J-beta primer mix was included in a second PCR lasting about 6 to 11 cycles. MiXCR was run by TCRdb on the 5' RACE reads, yielding one entry per CDR3 protein. The table records roughly 790,000 distinct CDR3 sequences, roughly two fifths of them present only once. The V end was cut by 4 bases, the J end by 0 bases, with 10 bases between. Germline CDR1 is DFQATT and CDR2 is SNEGSKA (reference sequence). The CDR3 is 13 amino acids. The source is a woman in her sixties in good health. The sample taken for sequencing was blood. The V call is TRBV20-1, the J call TRBJ2-7; no reliable D call. The CDR3 DNA sequence: TGCAGTGCTATGAGCAGCCACTCCTACGAGCAGTACTTC. It translates to CSAMSSHSYEQYF.